This TCR beta chain was sequenced in a study of regulatory T cells in long-lasting Graves disease. Broader study findings: Those with persistent Graves' had less TCR diversity than newly diagnosed patients.

The TCR beta library used iRepertoire HTBI primers with Arm-PCR amplification of CDR3. TCRdb independently ran MiXCR on the multiplex PCR reads; one entry per CDR3 protein. This sample has 300,000 to 350,000 distinct CDR3 sequences, with around a fifth found just once. Of note for this clonotype: Its cognate antigen is unknown.

The CDR3 is made up of 14 amino acids. Germline V gives CDR1 SGHAT, CDR2 FQNNGV. J was trimmed by 3 bases and V by 4 bases; bases with no gene match: 3. Time point given: persistent/refractory GD, antithyroid drugs over 5 years with positive TRAb. TCR sequences were obtained from RNA taken from PBMCs. This specimen was peripheral blood mononuclear cells (PBMCs), taken when the disease was refractory, from a patient treated with antithyroid drugs. This chain links TRBV11-2 with TRBJ2-1; TRBD1 agrees at 7 bases. This clonotype was obtained from a female donor with Graves disease. CDR3 loop: CASSSSGGYNEQFF. CDR3 nucleotide sequence: TGTGCCAGCAGCTCCTCAGGGGGCTACAATGAGCAGTTCTTC.